Included here is one TCR beta chain sequence, with context. The entry originates in a study of response to subunit inactivated influenza vaccine. TCRdb called the RT-PCR reads again in MiXCR, with one record for every CDR3 protein. The data show more than 600,000 distinct CDR3 sequences, 15% to 20% seen once. Trimming shortened V by 5 bases and J by 5 bases, and 16 bases separated the two germline ends. Germline lookup yields CDR1 SGHRS and CDR2 YFSETQ. The CDR3 is made up of 14 amino acids. The sequences come from PBMCs from blood, collected more than 4 days after vaccination. The V call is TRBV5-1, the J call TRBJ1-2; D perhaps matches TRBD1 (6 bases). The sequence was collected from a man aged 45-65 years who received an inactivated influenza vaccine. CDR3 DNA sequence: TGCGCCAGCAGGTTCGATACAGGGTCTTATGGCTACACCTTC. It encodes CASRFDTGSYGYTF.